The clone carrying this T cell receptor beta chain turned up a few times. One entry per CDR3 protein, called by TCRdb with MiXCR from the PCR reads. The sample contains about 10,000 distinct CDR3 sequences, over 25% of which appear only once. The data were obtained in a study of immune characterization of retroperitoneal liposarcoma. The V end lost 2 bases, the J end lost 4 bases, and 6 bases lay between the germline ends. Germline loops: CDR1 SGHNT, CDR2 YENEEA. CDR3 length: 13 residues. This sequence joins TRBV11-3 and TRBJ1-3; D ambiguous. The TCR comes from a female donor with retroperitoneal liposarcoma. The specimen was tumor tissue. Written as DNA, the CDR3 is TGTGCCAGCAGCTTATTGGAAGGAAACACCATATATTTT. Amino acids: CASSLLEGNTIYF. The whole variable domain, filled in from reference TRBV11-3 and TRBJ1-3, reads EAGVVQSPRYKIIEKKQPVAFWCNPISGHNTLYWYLQNLGQGPELLIRYENEEAVDDSQLPKDRFSAERLKGVDSTLKIQPAELGDSAVYLCASSLLEGNTIYFGEGSWLTVV.